This T cell receptor beta chain was found in a study of blood T cell repertoires in COVID-19. Repertoires were generated with immunoSEQ multiplex PCR, while TCRdb's copy carries only in-frame clones and drops some. The table shows 310,000 or so clones, with just over 85% occurring only once. CDR3 length equals 12 residues. CDR1 and CDR2 from the germline V gene are LNHDA and SQIVND (reference sequence). V was clipped by 4 bases and J by 7 bases, with 8 bases between them. The V and J genes are TRBV19 and TRBJ1-5, with no clear D. The origin of this receptor is a young woman who had recovered from COVID-19. Sequencing used PBMCs or T cells enriched from blood (not recorded which). The CDR3 bases are TGTGCCAGTAGTACACGAAGCCAGCCCCAGCATTTT. Its protein product is CASSTRSQPQHF. Full variable domain (remainder filled in from reference TRBV19 and TRBJ1-5): DGGITQSPKYLFRKEGQNVTLSCEQNLNHDAMYWYRQDPGQGLRLIYYSQIVNDFQKGDIAEGYSVSREKKESFPLTVTSAQKNPTAFYLCASSTRSQPQHFGDGTRLSIL.